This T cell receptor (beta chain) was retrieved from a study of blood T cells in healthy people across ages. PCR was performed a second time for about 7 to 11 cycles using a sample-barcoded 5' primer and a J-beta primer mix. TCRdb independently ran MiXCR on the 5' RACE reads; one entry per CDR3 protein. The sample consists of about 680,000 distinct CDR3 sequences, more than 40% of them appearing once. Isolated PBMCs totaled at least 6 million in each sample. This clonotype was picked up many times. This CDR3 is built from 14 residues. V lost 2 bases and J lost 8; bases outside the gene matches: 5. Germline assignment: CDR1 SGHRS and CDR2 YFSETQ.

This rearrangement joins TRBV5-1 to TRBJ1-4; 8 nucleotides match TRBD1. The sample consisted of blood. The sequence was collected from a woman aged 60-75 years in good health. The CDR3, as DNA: TGCGCCAGCAGCTTAACAGGGGGAAACGAAAAACTGTTTTTT. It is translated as CASSLTGGNEKLFF.